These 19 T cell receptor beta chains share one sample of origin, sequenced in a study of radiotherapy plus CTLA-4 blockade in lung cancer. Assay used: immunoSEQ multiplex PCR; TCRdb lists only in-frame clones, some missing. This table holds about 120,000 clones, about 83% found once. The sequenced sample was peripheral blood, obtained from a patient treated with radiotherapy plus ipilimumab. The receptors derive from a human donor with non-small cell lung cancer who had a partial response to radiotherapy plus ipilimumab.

The CDR3 DNA sequence: TGTGCCACCAGCAATCGGGACAGGGGAGAAACCTACGAGCAGTACTTC. This codes for CATSNRDRGETYEQYF. The chain employs TRBV15 and TRBJ2-7; 10 nucleotides line up with TRBD1. V lost 4 bases to trimming and J lost 2 bases; unmatched junction nucleotides: 8. There are 16 residues in the CDR3. The germline gives CDR1 LNHNV, CDR2 YYDKDF (reference sequence).

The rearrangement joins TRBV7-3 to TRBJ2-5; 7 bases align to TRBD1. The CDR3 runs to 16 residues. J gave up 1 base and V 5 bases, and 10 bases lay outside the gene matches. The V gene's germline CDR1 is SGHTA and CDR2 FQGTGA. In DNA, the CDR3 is TGTGCCAGCAGCCCCGGGACAGCTAATTCCCAAGAGACCCAGTACTTC. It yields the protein CASSPGTANSQETQYF.

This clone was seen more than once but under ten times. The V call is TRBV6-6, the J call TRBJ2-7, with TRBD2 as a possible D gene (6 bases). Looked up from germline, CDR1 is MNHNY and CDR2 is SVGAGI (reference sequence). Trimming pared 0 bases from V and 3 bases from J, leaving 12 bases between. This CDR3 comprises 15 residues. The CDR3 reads CASSYSGRENYEQYV. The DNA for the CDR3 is TGTGCCAGCAGTTACTCGGGACGGGAGAACTACGAGCAGTACGTC.

The CDR3: CASSRRGFGDEKLFF. In DNA form, the CDR3 reads TGTGCCAGCAGTCGACGAGGTTTTGGTGATGAAAAACTGTTTTTT. The chain recombines TRBV6-5 with TRBJ1-4; D is unclear. The CDR3 extends over 15 amino acids. Germline V gene lookup returns CDR1 MNHEY and CDR2 SVGAGI. The ends were cut back, 5 bases at V and 6 bases at J, with 16 bases in the middle.

CDR3 residues: CATSRQGSAGVPDTQYF. Here the CDR3 DNA reads TGTGCCACCAGCAGACAAGGATCAGCGGGAGTCCCAGATACGCAGTATTTT. The genes are TRBV15 and TRBJ2-3; 8 nucleotides agree with TRBD2. The length of the CDR3 is 17 residues. The germline V gene encodes CDR1 LNHNV and CDR2 YYDKDF (reference sequence). J gave up 4 bases and V 2 bases, and 11 bases lay outside the gene matches.

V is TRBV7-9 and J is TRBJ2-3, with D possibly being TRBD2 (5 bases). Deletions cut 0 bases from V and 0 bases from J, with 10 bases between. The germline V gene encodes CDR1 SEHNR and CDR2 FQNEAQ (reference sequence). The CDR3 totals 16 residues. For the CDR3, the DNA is TGTGCCAGCAGCTTAGCTGTAGCGTCTAGCACAGATACGCAGTATTTT. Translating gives CASSLAVASSTDTQYF.

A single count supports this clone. The CDR3 DNA reads as TGTGCCAGCTCGCCTGGACTAGCGGGACTAGATGAGCAGTTCTTC. Its protein product is CASSPGLAGLDEQFF. The rearrangement joins TRBV18 to TRBJ2-1, with 12 bases that match TRBD2. With V trimmed by 6 bases and J by 8 bases, 8 bases remained unmatched. Germline V lookup: CDR1 KGHSH, CDR2 LQKENI. The CDR3 extends over 15 amino acids.

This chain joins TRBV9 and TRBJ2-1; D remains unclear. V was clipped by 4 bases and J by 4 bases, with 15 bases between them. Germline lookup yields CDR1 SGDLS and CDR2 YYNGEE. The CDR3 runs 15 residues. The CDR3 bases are TGTGCCAGCAGCCCACGGAGAGCTTTATACAATGAGCAGTTCTTC. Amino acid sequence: CASSPRRALYNEQFF.

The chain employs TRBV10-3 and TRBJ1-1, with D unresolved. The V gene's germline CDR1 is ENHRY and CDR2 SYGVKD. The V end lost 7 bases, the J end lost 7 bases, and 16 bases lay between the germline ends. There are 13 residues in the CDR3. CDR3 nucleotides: TGTGCCATCAAAGGATACAACAGTTATGAAGCTTTCTTT. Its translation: CAIKGYNSYEAFF.

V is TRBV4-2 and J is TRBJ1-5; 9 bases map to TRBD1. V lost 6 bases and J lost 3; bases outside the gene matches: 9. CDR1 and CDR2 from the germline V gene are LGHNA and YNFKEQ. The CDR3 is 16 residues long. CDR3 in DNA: TGTGCCAGCAGTCGAGGGACAGGGCTTACCAATCAGCCCCAGCATTTT. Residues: CASSRGTGLTNQPQHF.

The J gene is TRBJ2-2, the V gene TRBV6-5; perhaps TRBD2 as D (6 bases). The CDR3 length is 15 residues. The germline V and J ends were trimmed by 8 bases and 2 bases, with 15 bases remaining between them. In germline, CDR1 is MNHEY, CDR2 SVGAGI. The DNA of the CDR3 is TGTGCCAGCTCCGGGAGTACACCAAACACCGGGGAGCTGTTTTTT. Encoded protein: CASSGSTPNTGELFF.

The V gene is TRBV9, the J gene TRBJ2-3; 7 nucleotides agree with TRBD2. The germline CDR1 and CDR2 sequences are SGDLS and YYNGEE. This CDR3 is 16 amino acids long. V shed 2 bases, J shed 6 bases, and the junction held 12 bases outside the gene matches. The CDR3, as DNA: TGTGCCAGCAGCGTCGCTGGGGCGGGAGCCGGGGATACGCAGTATTTT. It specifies CASSVAGAGAGDTQYF.

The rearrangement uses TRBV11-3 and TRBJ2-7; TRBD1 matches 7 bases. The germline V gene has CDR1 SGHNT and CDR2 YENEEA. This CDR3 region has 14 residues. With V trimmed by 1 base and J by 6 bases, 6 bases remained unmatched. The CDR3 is CASSLGQGFGEQYF. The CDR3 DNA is TGTGCCAGCAGCTTAGGACAGGGTTTTGGCGAGCAGTACTTC.

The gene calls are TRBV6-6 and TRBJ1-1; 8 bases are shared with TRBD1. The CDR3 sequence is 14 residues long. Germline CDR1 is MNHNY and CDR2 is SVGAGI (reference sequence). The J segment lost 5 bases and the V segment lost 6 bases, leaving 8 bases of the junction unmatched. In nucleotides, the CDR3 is TGTGCCAGCAGGGCGGGACAGGCGGGGACTGAAGCTTTCTTT. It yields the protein CASRAGQAGTEAFF.

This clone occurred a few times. The CDR3 DNA is TGTGCCAGCAGCTTATCACCTGCTTACGGAGCTCTGCCCTCCTCCTACAATGAGCAGTTCTTC. Its protein product is CASSLSPAYGALPSSYNEQFF. The V and J genes are TRBV7-3 and TRBJ2-1; D is unresolved. The CDR3 sequence is 21 residues long. Looked up from germline, CDR1 is SGHTA and CDR2 is FQGTGA. V lost 2 bases and J 0 bases, leaving 26 bases between the germline ends.

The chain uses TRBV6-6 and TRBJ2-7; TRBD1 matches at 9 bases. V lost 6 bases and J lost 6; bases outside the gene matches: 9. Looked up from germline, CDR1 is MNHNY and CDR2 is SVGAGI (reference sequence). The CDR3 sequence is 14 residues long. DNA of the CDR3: TGTGCCAGCAGCCCCGGGACAGGGATCTCCGAGCAGTACTTC. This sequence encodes CASSPGTGISEQYF.

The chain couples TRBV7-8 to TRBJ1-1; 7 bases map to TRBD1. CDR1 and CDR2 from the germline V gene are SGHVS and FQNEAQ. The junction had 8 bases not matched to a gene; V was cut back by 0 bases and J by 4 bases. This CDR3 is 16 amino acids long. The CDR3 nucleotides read TGTGCCAGCAGCTTAGCCCGGACAGGCGGGGTCACTGAAGCTTTCTTT. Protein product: CASSLARTGGVTEAFF.

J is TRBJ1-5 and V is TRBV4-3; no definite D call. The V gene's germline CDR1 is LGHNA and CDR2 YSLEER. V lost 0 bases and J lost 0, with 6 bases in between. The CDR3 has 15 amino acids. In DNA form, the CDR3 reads TGCGCCAGCAGCCAAGACAGTCATAGCAATCAGCCCCAGCATTTT. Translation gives CASSQDSHSNQPQHF.

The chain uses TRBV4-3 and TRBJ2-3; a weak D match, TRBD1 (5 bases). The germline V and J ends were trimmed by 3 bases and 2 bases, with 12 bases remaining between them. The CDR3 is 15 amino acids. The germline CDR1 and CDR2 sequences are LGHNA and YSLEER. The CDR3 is CASSHGGAITDTQYF. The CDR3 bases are TGCGCCAGCAGCCACGGTGGGGCAATCACAGATACGCAGTATTTT.